Included here is one T cell receptor (beta chain) sequence, with context. This sample was included in a study of CD8 T cells in ankylosing spondylitis. TCRdb reprocessed the 5' RACE reads via MiXCR and lists one record per CDR3 protein. The sample lists about 360,000 distinct CDR3 sequences; approximately 20% were seen once. What was sequenced was blood, either unsorted or a sorted T cell fraction (not recorded which). This receptor was taken from a male donor with ankylosing spondylitis or in good health (not recorded which).

The CDR3, as DNA: TGTGCCAGCAGGGGGGGGTATAATTCACCCCTCCACTTT. Its protein is CASRGGYNSPLHF. This rearrangement joins TRBV7-9 to TRBJ1-6; TRBD1 might be the D (5 bases). The V and J ends lost 6 bases and 4 bases respectively, with 7 bases between them. Per the germline V gene, CDR1 is SEHNR and CDR2 is FQNEAQ (reference sequence). The CDR3 consists of 13 residues.